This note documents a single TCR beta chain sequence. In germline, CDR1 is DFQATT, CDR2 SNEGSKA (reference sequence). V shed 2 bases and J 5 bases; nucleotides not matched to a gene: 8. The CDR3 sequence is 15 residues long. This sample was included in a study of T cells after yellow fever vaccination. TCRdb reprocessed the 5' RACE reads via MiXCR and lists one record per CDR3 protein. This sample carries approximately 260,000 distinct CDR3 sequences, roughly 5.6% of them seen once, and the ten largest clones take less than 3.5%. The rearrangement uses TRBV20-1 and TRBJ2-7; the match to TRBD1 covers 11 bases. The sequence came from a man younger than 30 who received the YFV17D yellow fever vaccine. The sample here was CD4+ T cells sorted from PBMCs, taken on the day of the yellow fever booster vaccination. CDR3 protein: CSARIPGQGDDEQYF. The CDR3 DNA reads TGCAGTGCTAGAATACCGGGACAGGGGGACGACGAGCAGTACTTC.